The 11 T cell receptor beta chains below come from one sample, sequenced in a study of blood T cell repertoires in COVID-19. Some clones are missing from TCRdb's copy, which holds only in-frame ones; the method was immunoSEQ multiplex PCR. Among 180,000 or so clones, 70% to 90% were seen once, and the ten largest hold approximately 11%. Material: peripheral blood. The receptors shown here come from a human donor with active or convalescent COVID-19. The donor label of this sample is uncertain.

CDR3 sequence reads: CASSTTGTVFHEQYF. The CDR3 region has the DNA TGTGCCAGCAGCACGACCGGGACAGTTTTCCACGAGCAGTACTTC. V and J are TRBV3-1 (or the pseudogene TRBV3-2) and TRBJ2-7; 7 bases match TRBD1. Germline loops: CDR1 LGHDT, CDR2 YNNKEL (reference sequence). This CDR3 comprises 15 residues. V lost 5 bases, J lost 5 bases, and 12 bases stayed unmatched.

The chain links TRBV7-2 to TRBJ2-1, with D possibly being TRBD1 (6 bases). Trimming left V 5 bases short and J 14 bases short, with 16 bases between. This CDR3 contains 12 residues. Germline loops: CDR1 SGHTA, CDR2 FQGNSA. CDR3 sequence (DNA): TGTGCCAGCAGCGCCGACAGGAATGGGGAGTTCTTC. It is translated as CASSADRNGEFF. Looking up the rest from reference TRBV7-2 and TRBJ2-1 gives the full variable domain: GAGVSQSPSNKVTEKGKDVELRCDPISGHTALYWYRQSLGQGLEFLIYFQGNSAPDKSGLPSDRFSAERTGGSVSTLTIQRTQQEDSAVYLCASSADRNGEFFGPGTRLTVL.

The chain has TRBV6-5 and TRBJ2-1; D may be TRBD2 (7 bases). The germline V gene encodes CDR1 MNHEY and CDR2 SVGAGI. This CDR3 comprises 15 residues. V was clipped by 1 base and J by 2 bases, with 9 bases between them. This CDR3 reads CASSYWGGPYNEQFF. For the CDR3, the DNA is TGTGCCAGCAGTTACTGGGGGGGCCCCTACAATGAGCAGTTCTTC.

The chain recombines TRBV30 with TRBJ1-5, with TRBD1 as a possible D gene (5 bases). V was shortened by 6 bases and J by 0 bases, with 9 bases between the two germline ends. The CDR3 sequence is 13 residues long. Germline V gene data show CDR1 as GTSNPN and CDR2 as SVGIG (reference sequence). This CDR3 reads CACDSHSNQPQHF. The CDR3 bases are TGTGCCTGTGACAGTCATAGCAATCAGCCCCAGCATTTT.

The gene calls are TRBV29-1 and TRBJ2-3, with TRBD1 matching over 7 bases. The CDR3 has 16 residues. Trimming took 5 bases from V and 3 from J; bases not matched to a gene: 14. The V gene's germline CDR1 is SQVTM and CDR2 ANQGSEA. This chain's CDR3 is CSVPATGYFSTDTQYF. CDR3 in DNA: TGCAGCGTTCCCGCGACAGGGTACTTCTCGACAGATACGCAGTATTTT.

The chain is built from TRBV28 and TRBJ1-6; weak D call: TRBD1 (5 bases). Germline lookup yields CDR1 MDHEN and CDR2 SYDVKM. Trimming shortened V by 5 bases and J by 0 bases, and 14 bases separated the two germline ends. CDR3 length: 17 amino acids. The chain's CDR3 is CASSAAGGFSYNSPLHF. The DNA for the CDR3 is TGTGCCAGCAGTGCCGCGGGGGGGTTCTCCTATAATTCACCCCTCCACTTT.

The chain uses TRBV6-5 and TRBJ2-7; maybe TRBD2 (5 bases). The CDR3 is 12 residues long. CDR1 MNHEY and CDR2 SVGAGI come from the germline V gene. Trimming removed 6 bases at V and 3 bases at J, with 9 bases between. The CDR3: CASRMRVYEQYF. The DNA for the CDR3 is TGTGCCAGCAGGATGCGGGTCTACGAGCAGTACTTC.

The V gene is TRBV6-5, the J gene TRBJ1-1; D may be TRBD1 (5 bases). V lost 4 bases and J lost 4, with 19 bases in between. The CDR3 extends over 16 amino acids. Germline loops: CDR1 MNHEY, CDR2 SVGAGI. This chain's CDR3 is CASSFPPGRRGTEAFF. The DNA for the CDR3 is TGTGCCAGCAGTTTCCCTCCAGGACGGAGGGGCACTGAAGCTTTCTTT.

There are a few counts of this clone. The genes are TRBV19 and TRBJ1-5; the match to TRBD1 covers 9 bases. The germline V gene has CDR1 LNHDA and CDR2 SQIVND (reference sequence). CDR3 length: 15 amino acids. With V trimmed by 5 bases and J by 7 bases, 9 bases remained unmatched. The CDR3 bases are TGTGCCAGTAGTCCCCGGGACAGGGTGGGGCAGCCCCAGCATTTT. Its protein is CASSPRDRVGQPQHF.

CDR3 bases: TGTGCCAGCAGAAGGACAGCCTCGAACACTGAAGCTTTCTTT. Translating it yields CASRRTASNTEAFF. The chain links TRBV28 to TRBJ1-1; TRBD1 is a possible D gene (6 bases). The CDR3 length is 14 residues. With 6 bases removed from V and 1 base from J, the gap between germline ends came to 12 bases. The germline CDR1 and CDR2 sequences are MDHEN and SYDVKM. The whole variable domain, filled in from reference TRBV28 and TRBJ1-1, reads DVKVTQSSRYLVKRTGEKVFLECVQDMDHENMFWYRQDPGLGLRLIYFSYDVKMKEKGDIPEGYSVSREKKERFSLILESASTNQTSMYLCASRRTASNTEAFFGQGTRLTVV.

This clone showed up just a few times. The V and J genes are TRBV7-2 and TRBJ2-5; D not resolved. The V and J ends lost 1 base and 2 bases respectively, with 8 bases between them. Germline V gene sequence: CDR1 SGHTA, CDR2 FQGNSA. The CDR3 is 14 residues long. The CDR3 loop is CASSLVVGQETQYF. The CDR3 nucleotides read TGTGCCAGCAGCTTAGTAGTCGGTCAAGAGACCCAGTACTTC.